The 31 T cell receptor beta chains in this list originate from one sample, sequenced in a study of T cell repertoires in cytomegalovirus infection. TCRdb re-analysed the reads in MiXCR, keeping a single row per CDR3 protein. The sample has 500,000 to 600,000 distinct CDR3 sequences; 15% to 20% are singletons. Sequenced material: CD8+ T cells from PBMCs. Source of these receptors: a human donor in good health (CMV status not recorded). Some clones in this sample may be carry-over from other donors' samples.

This clonotype has a handful of counts. The chain links TRBV12-3 or TRBV12-4 to TRBJ2-5; TRBD1 might be the D (5 bases). The CDR3 has 13 residues. V lost 6 bases to trimming and J lost 7 bases, with 15 bases between them. CDR3 in DNA: TGTGCCAGCAGCCCAGGGAAGAGAGGGACCCAGTACTTC. It encodes CASSPGKRGTQYF.

This clonotype was observed many times. The chain is built from TRBV27 and TRBJ1-2; possible D gene TRBD1, 6 bases. Trimming took 6 bases from V and 0 from J, leaving 20 bases between them. This CDR3 contains 17 residues. The germline V gene has CDR1 MNHEY and CDR2 SMNVEV (reference sequence). CDR3 sequence reads: CASSPRGGPQANYGYTF. Written as DNA, the CDR3 is TGTGCCAGCAGCCCTCGGGGGGGGCCGCAAGCTAACTATGGCTACACCTTC.

This chain links TRBV5-8 with TRBJ1-2; the D is unclear. V lost 1 base and J 5 bases, leaving 12 bases between the germline ends. Germline V gene lookup returns CDR1 SGHTS and CDR2 YDEGEE. The CDR3 sequence is 14 residues long. The CDR3 DNA sequence: TGTGCCAGCAGCTTGAGTACAACTGTTTATGGCTACACCTTC. It encodes CASSLSTTVYGYTF. The variable domain in full, with the rest retrieved from reference TRBV5-8 and TRBJ1-2, is EAGVTQSPTHLIKTRGQQATLRCSPISGHTSVYWYQQALGLGLQFLLWYDEGEERNRGNFPPRFSGRQFPNYSSELNVNALELEDSALYLCASSLSTTVYGYTFGSGTRLTVV.

The V and J genes are TRBV19 and TRBJ1-2, with TRBD1 as a possible D gene (5 bases). This CDR3 has 15 residues. V lost 6 bases and J 8 bases, leaving 22 bases between the germline ends. The germline gives CDR1 LNHDA, CDR2 SQIVND (reference sequence). CDR3 loop: CASSLTLQGSRGYTF. CDR3 nucleotides: TGTGCCAGTAGCCTAACCTTGCAGGGCTCGCGGGGCTACACCTTC.

The V call is TRBV20-1, the J call TRBJ2-7; D might be TRBD2 (6 bases). Trimming removed 0 bases at V and 2 bases at J, with 11 bases between. The CDR3 runs to 14 residues. Looked up from germline, CDR1 is DFQATT and CDR2 is SNEGSKA (reference sequence). The CDR3 loop reads CSAREAGPTYEQYF. DNA for the CDR3: TGCAGTGCTAGAGAGGCGGGACCGACCTACGAGCAGTACTTC.

The V gene is TRBV30, the J gene TRBJ1-2; D remains ambiguous. Trimming pared 8 bases from V and 2 bases from J, leaving 9 bases between. In germline, CDR1 is GTSNPN, CDR2 SVGIG (reference sequence). This CDR3 has 11 amino acids. DNA for the CDR3: TGTGCCGAGAGGAGCAACTATGGCTACACCTTC. Translating it yields CAERSNYGYTF.

This clonotype appeared a few times. The chain couples TRBV4-1 to TRBJ2-7; 10 positions match TRBD1. CDR1 and CDR2 (germline): MGHRA, YSYEKL. The CDR3 sequence is 15 residues long. V lost 4 bases and J lost 2; bases outside the gene matches: 5. CDR3 coding DNA: TGCGCCAGCAGCCTCCAGACAGGGGGCACCTACGAGCAGTACTTC. This gives the protein CASSLQTGGTYEQYF.

This clonotype was detected ten times or more. The genes are TRBV12-3 or TRBV12-4 and TRBJ1-5; D gene ambiguous. The V end lost 0 bases, the J end lost 9 bases, and 9 bases lay between the germline ends. This CDR3 has 13 residues. The CDR3 sequence: CASSLAARGPQHF. In nucleotides, the CDR3 is TGTGCCAGCAGTTTAGCGGCCCGCGGGCCCCAGCATTTT.

This clonotype showed up many times. J is TRBJ1-5 and V is TRBV12-3 or TRBV12-4, with TRBD1 matching over 9 bases. CDR3 length: 16 amino acids. Trimming removed 6 bases from V and 3 bases from J; junction bases left unmatched: 9. The CDR3 region has the DNA TGTGCCAGCAGCCCGACCGGACAGGGGCTCAATCAGCCCCAGCATTTT. Translating it yields CASSPTGQGLNQPQHF.

This clonotype was observed many times. The genes are TRBV7-9 and TRBJ2-1, with D perhaps matching TRBD2 (6 bases). The V end was cut by 1 base, the J end by 8 bases, with 9 bases between. Germline V gene sequence: CDR1 SEHNR, CDR2 FQNEAQ (reference sequence). The CDR3 extends over 13 amino acids. CDR3 residues: CASSLDSGDEQFF. DNA of the CDR3: TGTGCCAGCAGCTTAGATTCGGGGGATGAGCAGTTCTTC.

At least ten counts were recorded for this clonotype. The chain joins TRBV12-3 or TRBV12-4 to TRBJ1-4, with 8 nucleotides matching TRBD1. The CDR3 is made up of 14 amino acids. J lost 10 bases, V lost 4 bases, and 8 bases had no gene match. The CDR3 spells CASSSDRVGGKLFF. DNA for the CDR3: TGTGCCAGCAGTTCGGACAGGGTAGGCGGAAAACTGTTTTTT.

The CDR3 region has the DNA TGTGCCAGCAGCCACCGGGTTAACGGGGAGCTGTTTTTT. Amino acids: CASSHRVNGELFF. V gene TRBV14 combines with J gene TRBJ2-2; D remains unclear. This CDR3 has 13 amino acids. The V end was cut by 3 bases, the J end by 7 bases, with 9 bases between. CDR1 is SGHDN and CDR2 is FVKESK in the germline V gene.

This clonotype was picked up many times. The genes are TRBV20-1 and TRBJ2-1; D may be TRBD2 (6 bases). The V gene's germline CDR1 is DFQATT and CDR2 SNEGSKA (reference sequence). This CDR3 has 16 amino acids. Trimming shortened V by 0 bases and J by 4 bases, and 16 bases separated the two germline ends. CDR3 nucleotides: TGCAGTGCTAGAGATCGGTCTAGCGTCTTTTACAATGAGCAGTTCTTC. Its protein product is CSARDRSSVFYNEQFF.

At least ten counts were recorded for this clonotype. The chain employs TRBV6-1 and TRBJ1-1; perhaps TRBD1 as D (5 bases). V lost 10 bases, J lost 0 bases, and 12 bases lay in between. This CDR3 spans 13 amino acids. Germline V gives CDR1 MNHNS, CDR2 SASEGT. CDR3 sequence reads: CAISDTLNTEAFF. The CDR3 DNA reads TGTGCCATATCGGACACATTGAACACTGAAGCTTTCTTT.

The rearrangement uses TRBV6-6 and TRBJ2-4; D is uncertain. The CDR3 covers 15 residues. Germline V gene lookup returns CDR1 MNHNY and CDR2 SVGAGI (reference sequence). Trimming shortened V by 7 bases and J by 2 bases, and 15 bases separated the two germline ends. The CDR3 coding sequence is TGTGCCAGCATTTTAAGGGTGGATTCCAAAAACATTCAGTACTTC. Its translation: CASILRVDSKNIQYF.

In its sample, this clonotype was seen many times. The chain is built from TRBV11-2 and TRBJ1-1; D might be TRBD1 (6 bases). Germline V gives CDR1 SGHAT, CDR2 FQNNGV. V lost 7 bases and J 5 bases, leaving 14 bases between the germline ends. CDR3 length: 13 amino acids. CDR3 region: CASNVWGATEAFF. CDR3 DNA: TGTGCCAGCAACGTGTGGGGGGCAACTGAAGCTTTCTTT.

V gene TRBV29-1 combines with J gene TRBJ1-3; no reliable D call. Trimming cost V 4 bases and J 0 bases, with 10 bases left between them. Looked up from germline, CDR1 is SQVTM and CDR2 is ANQGSEA. The CDR3 is made up of 14 amino acids. The CDR3 protein is CSVGSRNSGNTIYF. DNA of the CDR3: TGCAGCGTTGGTTCGCGGAACTCTGGAAACACCATATATTTT.

This clonotype was seen many times. J is TRBJ2-7 and V is TRBV6-1, with TRBD1 as a possible D gene (6 bases). Per germline, CDR1 MNHNS and CDR2 SASEGT. Trimming cost V 8 bases and J 2 bases, with 16 bases left between them. CDR3 length: 14 residues. The CDR3 reads CASPRQALTYEQYF. The CDR3 DNA is TGTGCCAGCCCCCGACAGGCCCTTACCTACGAGCAGTACTTC.

This clonotype was observed a handful of times. The chain employs TRBV5-5 and TRBJ1-2; 8 bases are shared with TRBD1. Germline trimming cut 3 bases from V and 8 bases from J; bases unmatched to any gene: 12. Germline loops: CDR1 SGHKS, CDR2 YYEKEE (reference sequence). This CDR3 spans 15 amino acids. For the CDR3, the DNA is TGTGCCAGCAGCTCGGTGGGACAGGCCAGGGGAGGCTACACCTTC. Encoded protein: CASSSVGQARGGYTF.

V is TRBV7-9 and J is TRBJ2-3; no definite D call. Germline V lookup: CDR1 SEHNR, CDR2 FQNEAQ (reference sequence). CDR3 size: 15 residues. Trimming left V 5 bases short and J 2 bases short, with 14 bases between. The CDR3 nucleotides are TGTGCCAGCAGCCTTACAGTGGGCCTCACAGATACGCAGTATTTT. Protein product: CASSLTVGLTDTQYF.

This clonotype has a handful of counts. The rearrangement joins TRBV19 to TRBJ1-1; 7 nucleotides match TRBD1. Germline lookup yields CDR1 LNHDA and CDR2 SQIVND (reference sequence). V lost 7 bases, J lost 3 bases, and 8 bases stayed unmatched. This CDR3 is 14 amino acids long. CDR3 DNA: TGTGCCAGTAACACAGGGGTCCAGGACACTGAAGCTTTCTTT. Residues: CASNTGVQDTEAFF.

This clonotype appeared a few times. The chain joins TRBV6-1 to TRBJ1-5; TRBD1 might be the D (6 bases). This CDR3 contains 15 residues. Trimming cost V 3 bases and J 7 bases, with 16 bases left between them. Germline-derived CDR1 and CDR2 are MNHNS and SASEGT. CDR3 in DNA: TGTGCCAGCAGTGATTGGGGGCGGCCAAAACAGCCCCAGCATTTT. Translation gives CASSDWGRPKQPQHF.

The sample holds a few counts of this clonotype. The chain links TRBV19 to TRBJ2-5; 11 nucleotides agree with TRBD2. Unmatched junction bases numbered 17, after V lost 5 bases and J lost 3 bases. CDR1 and CDR2 from the germline V gene are LNHDA and SQIVND (reference sequence). The CDR3 covers 19 residues. CDR3 sequence reads: CASSGGSLAGGRQKETQYF. DNA for the CDR3: TGTGCCAGTAGTGGAGGATCCCTAGCGGGGGGCCGACAAAAAGAGACCCAGTACTTC.

The chain carries TRBV10-2 and TRBJ2-1; 10 bases match TRBD2. V was clipped by 4 bases and J by 7 bases; unmatched bases: 4. Germline lookup yields CDR1 WSHSY and CDR2 SAAADI. The CDR3 sequence is 14 residues long. The CDR3 sequence is CASSASGRGNEQFF. As DNA, the CDR3 is TGCGCCAGCAGTGCTAGCGGGAGAGGGAATGAGCAGTTCTTC.

The chain joins TRBV5-1 to TRBJ2-1; 9 bases match TRBD2. The V and J ends lost 0 bases and 2 bases, in that order; junction bases with no gene match: 3. Germline CDR1 is SGHRS and CDR2 is YFSETQ. CDR3 length: 16 amino acids. For the CDR3, the DNA is TGCGCCAGCAGCTTGGTGGCTAGCGGGACCTACAATGAGCAGTTCTTC. This encodes CASSLVASGTYNEQFF.

This clonotype was recorded many times. The V gene is TRBV19, the J gene TRBJ1-1; D is unresolved. Germline CDR1 is LNHDA and CDR2 is SQIVND (reference sequence). Trimming removed 1 base from V and 4 bases from J, with 13 bases in between. The length of the CDR3 is 15 residues. CDR3 nucleotide sequence: TGTGCCAGTAGTATAGCCCGAAACGTTGGCACTGAAGCTTTCTTT. Translating gives CASSIARNVGTEAFF. Combining the CDR3 with reference TRBV19 and TRBJ1-1 gives the whole variable domain DGGITQSPKYLFRKEGQNVTLSCEQNLNHDAMYWYRQDPGQGLRLIYYSQIVNDFQKGDIAEGYSVSREKKESFPLTVTSAQKNPTAFYLCASSIARNVGTEAFFGQGTRLTVV.

There are a few counts of this clonotype. In DNA, the CDR3 is TGTGCCAGCAGCCAGTCAGGAAACTACGAGCAGTACTTC. Translated: CASSQSGNYEQYF. This chain joins TRBV4-2 and TRBJ2-7; D unclear. V lost 3 bases and J lost 3, with 9 bases in between. CDR1 and CDR2 from the germline V gene are LGHNA and YNFKEQ. The CDR3 length is 13 residues.

The J gene is TRBJ2-7, the V gene TRBV27; a possible D gene is TRBD2 (6 bases). V was clipped by 6 bases and J by 0 bases, with 18 bases between them. The CDR3 spans 16 residues. Germline CDR1 reads MNHEY; CDR2 reads SMNVEV (reference sequence). The CDR3 loop reads CASSPSAGTRSYEQYF. The CDR3 DNA reads TGTGCCAGCAGCCCCTCGGCCGGGACTCGCTCCTACGAGCAGTACTTC.

This clonotype was seen ten or more times. V gene TRBV27 combines with J gene TRBJ1-4, with D perhaps matching TRBD1 (5 bases). The CDR3 is made up of 17 amino acids. V gave up 5 bases and J gave up 0 bases, with 16 bases separating them. CDR1 MNHEY and CDR2 SMNVEV come from the germline V gene (reference sequence). Written as DNA, the CDR3 is TGTGCCAGCAGTGCCTACGGGACGCCGGCAACTAATGAAAAACTGTTTTTT. This translates into CASSAYGTPATNEKLFF.

In its sample, this clonotype was seen many times. The chain uses TRBV6-1 and TRBJ2-7; weak D call: TRBD2 (5 bases). From germline, CDR1 is MNHNS and CDR2 SASEGT. The ends were cut back, 6 bases at V and 3 bases at J, with 27 bases in the middle. The CDR3 sequence is 18 residues long. Written as DNA, the CDR3 is TGTGCCAGCAGCCGATTCTTCGGCGGACGGGGTAAGAACTACGAGCAGTACTTC. Protein sequence: CASSRFFGGRGKNYEQYF.

This clonotype was found a few times. This rearrangement joins TRBV7-6 to TRBJ1-3, with D perhaps TRBD1 (5 bases). CDR1 SGHVS and CDR2 FNYEAQ come from the germline V gene. This CDR3 contains 14 residues. Trimming shortened V by 8 bases and J by 2 bases, and 13 bases separated the two germline ends. CDR3 sequence: CASGDPGPGNTIYF. For the CDR3, the DNA is TGTGCCAGCGGGGACCCCGGACCTGGAAACACCATATATTTT.